This T cell receptor beta chain emerged from a study of blood T cell repertoires in COVID-19. For the study at large: COVID-19 samples, acute and convalescent, were from the United States, Italy and Spain. PBMCs, B-cell-depleted T cells, or T cells were the source of the cDNA or gDNA that made up the material.

CDR3 length: 13 residues. The V gene's germline CDR1 is SGDLS and CDR2 YYNGEE. The V and J ends lost 4 bases and 6 bases, in that order; junction bases with no gene match: 6. Original methodology: The assay estimated nucleated cells by amplifying reference gene primers. TCRdb keeps only in-frame clones here, not all; method: immunoSEQ multiplex PCR. Clonal size and the V and J genes are those of that table, whereas D and trimming came from the DNA. The data contain 250,000 to 300,000 clones, roughly 92% of them singletons. Input material: peripheral blood. This sequence joins TRBV9 and TRBJ1-1; TRBD1 matches 7 bases. This receptor was obtained from a woman aged 25 to 39 with COVID-19, enrolled during active disease. This CDR3 is CASSPSRGAEAFF. CDR3 bases: TGTGCCAGCAGCCCCTCCAGGGGGGCTGAAGCTTTCTTT.